The TCR beta chain described here comes from a study of early stage breast cancer tumors. Study-wide background: Most invasive tumors, twelve of 16, were ER+/PR+/HER2-.

Generated by immunoSEQ multiplex PCR, the TCRdb table keeps only in-frame clones and is missing some. The data show some 72,000 clones, 79% seen once. Remarks on this clone: What it recognizes is unknown.

V shed 8 bases, J shed 5 bases, and the junction held 11 bases outside the gene matches. The CDR3 is 15 residues long. The study, taken as a whole, reports: Tumors had about 2.3-fold higher T cell density than normal breast.

The rearrangement uses TRBV5-3 and TRBJ1-4; 8 positions match TRBD1. TRBV5-3 falls under the ORF class, with uncertain function. Sequencing was performed on blood. The receptor comes from a person in their sixties or seventies with breast cancer. This CDR3 reads CASSRPGQENEKLFF. The CDR3 DNA reads as TGTGCCAGCAGCAGGCCGGGACAGGAGAATGAAAAACTGTTTTTT.